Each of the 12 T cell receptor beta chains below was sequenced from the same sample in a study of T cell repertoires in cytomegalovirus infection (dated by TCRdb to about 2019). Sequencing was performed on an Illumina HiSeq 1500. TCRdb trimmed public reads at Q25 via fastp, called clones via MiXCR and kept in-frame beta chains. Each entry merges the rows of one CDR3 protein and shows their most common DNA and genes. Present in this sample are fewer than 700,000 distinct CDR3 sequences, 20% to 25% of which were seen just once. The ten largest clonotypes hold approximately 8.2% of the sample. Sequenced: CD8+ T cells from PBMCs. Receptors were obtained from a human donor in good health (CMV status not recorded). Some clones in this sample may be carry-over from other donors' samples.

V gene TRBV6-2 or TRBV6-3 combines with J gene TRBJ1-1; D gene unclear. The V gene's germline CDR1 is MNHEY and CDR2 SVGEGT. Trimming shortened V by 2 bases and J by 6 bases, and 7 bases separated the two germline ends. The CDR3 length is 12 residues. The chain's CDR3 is CASSYAWAEAFF. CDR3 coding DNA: TGTGCCAGCAGTTACGCATGGGCTGAAGCTTTCTTT.

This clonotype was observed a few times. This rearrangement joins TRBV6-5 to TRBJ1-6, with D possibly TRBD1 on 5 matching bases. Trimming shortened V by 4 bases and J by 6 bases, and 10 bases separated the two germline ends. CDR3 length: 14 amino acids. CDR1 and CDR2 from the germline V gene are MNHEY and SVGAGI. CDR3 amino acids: CASSSQGGNSPLHF. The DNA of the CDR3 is TGTGCCAGCAGTTCGCAGGGTGGTAATTCACCCCTCCACTTT.

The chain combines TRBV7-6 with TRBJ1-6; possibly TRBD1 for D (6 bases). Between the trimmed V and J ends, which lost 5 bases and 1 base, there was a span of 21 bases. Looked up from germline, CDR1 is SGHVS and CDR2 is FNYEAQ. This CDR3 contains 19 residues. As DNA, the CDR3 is TGTGCCAGCAGCCCCCATCCCCCAGGGGTGGAGTCCTATAATTCACCCCTCCACTTT. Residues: CASSPHPPGVESYNSPLHF.

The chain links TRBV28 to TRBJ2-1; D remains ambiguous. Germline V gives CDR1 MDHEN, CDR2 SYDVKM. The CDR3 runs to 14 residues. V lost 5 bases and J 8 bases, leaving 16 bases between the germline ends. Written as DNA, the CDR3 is TGTGCCAGCAGTCCGCCAGCACTTTACTATGAGCAGTTCTTC. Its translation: CASSPPALYYEQFF.

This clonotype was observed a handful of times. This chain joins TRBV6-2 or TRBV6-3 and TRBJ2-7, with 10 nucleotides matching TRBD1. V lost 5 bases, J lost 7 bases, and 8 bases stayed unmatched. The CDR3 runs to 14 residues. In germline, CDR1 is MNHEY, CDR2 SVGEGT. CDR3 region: CASSPRQGAREQYV. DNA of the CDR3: TGTGCCAGCAGTCCCAGACAGGGGGCGAGGGAGCAGTACGTC.

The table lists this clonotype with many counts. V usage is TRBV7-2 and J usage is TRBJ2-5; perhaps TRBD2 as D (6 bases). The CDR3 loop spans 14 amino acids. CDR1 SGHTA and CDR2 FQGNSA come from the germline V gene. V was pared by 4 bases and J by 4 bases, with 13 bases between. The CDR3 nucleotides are TGTGCCAGCAGCTCCTTTGCGGGGTCAGAGACCCAGTACTTC. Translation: CASSSFAGSETQYF.

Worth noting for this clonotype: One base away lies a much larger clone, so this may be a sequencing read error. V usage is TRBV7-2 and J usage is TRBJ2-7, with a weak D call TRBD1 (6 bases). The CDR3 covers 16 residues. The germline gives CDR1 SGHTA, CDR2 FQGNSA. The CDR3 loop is CASSHTGTRKVYEQCF. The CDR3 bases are TGTGCCAGCAGCCATACCGGGACAAGGAAGGTATACGAGCAGTGCTTC.

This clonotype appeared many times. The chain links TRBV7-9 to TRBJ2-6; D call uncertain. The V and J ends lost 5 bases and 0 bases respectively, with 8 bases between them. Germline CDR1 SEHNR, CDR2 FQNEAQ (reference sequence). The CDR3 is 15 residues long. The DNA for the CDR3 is TGTGCCAGCAGCCCCACAGTCTCTGGGGCCAACGTCCTGACTTTC. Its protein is CASSPTVSGANVLTF. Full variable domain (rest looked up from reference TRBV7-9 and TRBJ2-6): DTGVSQNPRHKITKRGQNVTFRCDPISEHNRLYWYRQTLGQGPEFLTYFQNEAQLEKSRLLSDRFSAERPKGSFSTLEIQRTEQGDSAMYLCASSPTVSGANVLTFGAGSRLTVL.

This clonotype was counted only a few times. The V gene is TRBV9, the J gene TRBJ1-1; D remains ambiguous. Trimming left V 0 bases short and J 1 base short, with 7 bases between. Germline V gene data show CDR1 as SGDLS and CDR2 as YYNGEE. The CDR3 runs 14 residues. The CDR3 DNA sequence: TGTGCCAGCAGCGTAGGACGGAGGAACACTGAAGCTTTCTTT. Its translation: CASSVGRRNTEAFF.

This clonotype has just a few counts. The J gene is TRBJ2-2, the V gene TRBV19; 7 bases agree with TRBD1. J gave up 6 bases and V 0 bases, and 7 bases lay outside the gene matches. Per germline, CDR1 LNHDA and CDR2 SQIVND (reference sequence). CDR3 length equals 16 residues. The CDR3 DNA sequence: TGTGCCAGTAGTATAGATACCGACAGGGTGCCCGGGGAGCTGTTTTTT. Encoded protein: CASSIDTDRVPGELFF.

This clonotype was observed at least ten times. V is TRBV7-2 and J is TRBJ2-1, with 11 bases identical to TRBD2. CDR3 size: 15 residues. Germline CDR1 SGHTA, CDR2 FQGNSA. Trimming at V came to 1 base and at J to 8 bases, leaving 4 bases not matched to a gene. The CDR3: CASSLVAGGPDEQFF. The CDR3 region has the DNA TGTGCCAGCAGCTTAGTAGCGGGGGGGCCAGATGAGCAGTTCTTC. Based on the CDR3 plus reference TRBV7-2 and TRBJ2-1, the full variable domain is GAGVSQSPSNKVTEKGKDVELRCDPISGHTALYWYRQSLGQGLEFLIYFQGNSAPDKSGLPSDRFSAERTGGSVSTLTIQRTQQEDSAVYLCASSLVAGGPDEQFFGPGTRLTVL.

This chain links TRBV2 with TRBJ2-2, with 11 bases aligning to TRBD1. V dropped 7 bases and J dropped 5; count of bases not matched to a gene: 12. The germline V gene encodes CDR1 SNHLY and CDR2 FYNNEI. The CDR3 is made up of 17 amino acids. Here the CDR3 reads CASTTSGQGAKTGELFF. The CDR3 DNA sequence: TGTGCCAGCACCACATCCGGACAGGGGGCAAAAACCGGGGAGCTGTTTTTT.